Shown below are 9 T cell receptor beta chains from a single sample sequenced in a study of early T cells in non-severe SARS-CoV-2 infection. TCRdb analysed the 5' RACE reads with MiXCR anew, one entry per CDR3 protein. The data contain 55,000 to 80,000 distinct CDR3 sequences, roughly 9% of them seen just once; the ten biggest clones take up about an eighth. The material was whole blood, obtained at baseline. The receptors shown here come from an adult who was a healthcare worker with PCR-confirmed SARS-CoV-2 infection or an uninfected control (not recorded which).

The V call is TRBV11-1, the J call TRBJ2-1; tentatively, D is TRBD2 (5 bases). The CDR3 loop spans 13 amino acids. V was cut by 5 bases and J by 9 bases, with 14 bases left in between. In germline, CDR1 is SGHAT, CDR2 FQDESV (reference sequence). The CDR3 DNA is TGTGCCAGCAGCATGTCTAGCTCCCCTGAGCAGTTCTTC. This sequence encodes CASSMSSSPEQFF.

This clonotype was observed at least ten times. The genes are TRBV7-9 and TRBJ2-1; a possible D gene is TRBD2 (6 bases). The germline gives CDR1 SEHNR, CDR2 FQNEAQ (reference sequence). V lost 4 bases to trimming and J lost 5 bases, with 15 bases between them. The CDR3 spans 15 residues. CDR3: CASSSIRDLNNEQFF. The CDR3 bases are TGTGCCAGCAGCTCAATCCGGGACTTAAACAATGAGCAGTTCTTC.

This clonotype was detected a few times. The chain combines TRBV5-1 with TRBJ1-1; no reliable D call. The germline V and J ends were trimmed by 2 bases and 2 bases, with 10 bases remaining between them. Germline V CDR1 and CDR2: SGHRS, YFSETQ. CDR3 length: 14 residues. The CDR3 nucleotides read TGCGCCAGCAGCTTATTCGGAACCAACACTGAAGCTTTCTTT. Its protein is CASSLFGTNTEAFF.

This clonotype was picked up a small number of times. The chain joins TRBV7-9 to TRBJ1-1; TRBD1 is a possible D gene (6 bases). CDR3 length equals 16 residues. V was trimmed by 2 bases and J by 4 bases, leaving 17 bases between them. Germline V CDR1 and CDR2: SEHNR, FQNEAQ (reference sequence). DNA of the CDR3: TGTGCCAGCAGCTTAACAGGGAGCCGGACGGGCACTGAAGCTTTCTTT. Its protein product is CASSLTGSRTGTEAFF.

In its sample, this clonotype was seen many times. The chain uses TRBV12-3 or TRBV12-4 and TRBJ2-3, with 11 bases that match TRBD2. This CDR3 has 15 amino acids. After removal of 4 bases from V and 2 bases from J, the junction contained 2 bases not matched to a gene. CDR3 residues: CASSYSGRVTDTQYF. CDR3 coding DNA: TGTGCCAGCAGTTATAGCGGGAGGGTCACAGATACGCAGTATTTT.

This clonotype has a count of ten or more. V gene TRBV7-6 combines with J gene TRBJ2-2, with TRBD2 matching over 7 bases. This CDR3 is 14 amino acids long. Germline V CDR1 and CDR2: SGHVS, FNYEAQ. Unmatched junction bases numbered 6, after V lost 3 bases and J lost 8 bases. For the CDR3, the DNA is TGTGCCAGCAGCTTTGACGCGGGAGTGGGGGAGCTGTTTTTT. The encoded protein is CASSFDAGVGELFF. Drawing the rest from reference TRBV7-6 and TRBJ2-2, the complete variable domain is GAGVSQSPRYKVTKRGQDVALRCDPISGHVSLYWYRQALGQGPEFLTYFNYEAQQDKSGLPNDRFSAERPEGSISTLTIQRTEQRDSAMYRCASSFDAGVGELFFGEGSRLTVL.

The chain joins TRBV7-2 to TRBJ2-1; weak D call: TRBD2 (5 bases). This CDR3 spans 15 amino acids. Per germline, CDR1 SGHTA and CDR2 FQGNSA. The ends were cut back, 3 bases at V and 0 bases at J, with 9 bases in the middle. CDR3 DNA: TGTGCCAGCAGCTTGAAGCGGAGCTCCTACAATGAGCAGTTCTTC. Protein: CASSLKRSSYNEQFF.

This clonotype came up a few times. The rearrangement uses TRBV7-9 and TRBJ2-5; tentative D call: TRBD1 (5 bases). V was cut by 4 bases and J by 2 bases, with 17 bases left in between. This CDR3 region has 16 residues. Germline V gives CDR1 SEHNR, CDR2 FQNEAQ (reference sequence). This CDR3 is CASSSPGHRLQETQYF. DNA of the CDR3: TGTGCCAGCAGCTCCCCTGGACATCGACTTCAAGAGACCCAGTACTTC.

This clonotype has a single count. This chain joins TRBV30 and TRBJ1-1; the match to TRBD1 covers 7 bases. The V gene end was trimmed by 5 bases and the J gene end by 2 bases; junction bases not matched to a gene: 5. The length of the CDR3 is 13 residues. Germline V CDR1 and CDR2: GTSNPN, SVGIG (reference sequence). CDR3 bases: TGTGCCTGGGCGACAGGGTTAAACACTGAAGCTTTCTTT. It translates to CAWATGLNTEAFF.